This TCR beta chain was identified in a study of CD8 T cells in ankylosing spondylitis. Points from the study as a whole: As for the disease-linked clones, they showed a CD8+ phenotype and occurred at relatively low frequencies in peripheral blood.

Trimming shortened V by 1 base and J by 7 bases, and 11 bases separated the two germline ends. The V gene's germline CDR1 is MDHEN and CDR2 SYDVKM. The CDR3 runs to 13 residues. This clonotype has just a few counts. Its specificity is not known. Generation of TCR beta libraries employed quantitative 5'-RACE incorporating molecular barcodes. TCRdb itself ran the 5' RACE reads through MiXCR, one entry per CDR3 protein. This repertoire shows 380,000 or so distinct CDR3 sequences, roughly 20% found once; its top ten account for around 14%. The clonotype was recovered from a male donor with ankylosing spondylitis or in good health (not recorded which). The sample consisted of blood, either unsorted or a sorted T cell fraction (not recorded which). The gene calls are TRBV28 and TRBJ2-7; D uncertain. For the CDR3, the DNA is TGTGCCAGCAGTTTATTAGAGGTGCGGGAGCAGTACTTC. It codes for CASSLLEVREQYF.